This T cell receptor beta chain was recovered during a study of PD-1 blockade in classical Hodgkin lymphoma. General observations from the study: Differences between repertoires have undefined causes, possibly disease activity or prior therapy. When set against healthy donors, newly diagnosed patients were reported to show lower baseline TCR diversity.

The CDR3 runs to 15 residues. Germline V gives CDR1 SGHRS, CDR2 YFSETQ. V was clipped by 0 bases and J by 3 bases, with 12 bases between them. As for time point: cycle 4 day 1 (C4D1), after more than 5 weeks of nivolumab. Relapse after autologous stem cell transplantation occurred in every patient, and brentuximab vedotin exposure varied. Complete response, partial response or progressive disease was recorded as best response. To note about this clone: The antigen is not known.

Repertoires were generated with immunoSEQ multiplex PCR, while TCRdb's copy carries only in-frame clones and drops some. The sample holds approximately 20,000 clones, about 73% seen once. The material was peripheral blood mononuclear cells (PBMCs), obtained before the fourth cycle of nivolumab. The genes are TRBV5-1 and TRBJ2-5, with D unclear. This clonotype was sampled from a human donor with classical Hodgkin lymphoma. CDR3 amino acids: CASSLVGGGKETQYF. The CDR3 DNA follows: TGCGCCAGCAGCTTGGTCGGCGGCGGAAAAGAGACCCAGTACTTC.